The sequence of this T cell receptor beta chain was determined in a study of CD8+ T cells in alopecia areata. Germline V lookup: CDR1 SQVTM, CDR2 ANQGSEA. Trimming removed 7 bases from V and 1 base from J; junction bases left unmatched: 10. The CDR3 totals 14 residues. About this clone: Its antigen is currently unknown.

Overall study results and limits: Higher clonality and more expanded CD8+ clones appeared in lesional than normal scalp. Sharing of TCR sequences between patients (possibly for HLA-related reasons) was less clear than in mice. Scalp repertoires also include resident alphabeta T cells from normal skin.

Isolated RNA was reverse transcribed into cDNA used as the sequencing template. Method: immunoSEQ multiplex PCR; TCRdb's copy keeps in-frame clones and lacks some. The data hold about 150,000 clones, with 55% observed a single time. A FACSAria was used to sort CD4+ and CD8+ T cells. These cells came from PBMCs. The rearrangement uses TRBV29-1 and TRBJ2-7; TRBD1 matches 7 bases. Sequencing used CD4+ T cells sorted from blood. The receptor's source is a human donor in good health. Here the CDR3 DNA reads TGCAGCGCCCGACAGGGTATGGGATCCTACGAGCAGTACTTC. Protein: CSARQGMGSYEQYF.